What follows describes a single T cell receptor (beta chain). The Seattle patients, enrolled during active infection, were followed longitudinally. This specimen comes from a study of blood T cell repertoires in COVID-19. About the study: Donors in the United States, Italy and Spain gave samples during acute or convalescent COVID-19.

Original processing methods: Using reference gene primer amplification, nucleated cell counts were estimated. TCRdb keeps only in-frame clones here, not all; method: immunoSEQ multiplex PCR. The DNA gave D and trimming, while V, J and clone size come from that table. The table lists almost 65,000 clones, roughly 85% of them singletons, with approximately 45% in the top ten. CDR3 length: 14 residues. V lost 3 bases and J lost 5; bases outside the gene matches: 4. Germline values: CDR1 MNHEY, CDR2 SMNVEV (reference sequence). The TCR was taken from a woman aged 60 to 75 with COVID-19, enrolled during active disease. This chain links TRBV27 with TRBJ2-1; the match to TRBD2 covers 7 bases. Sequencing was done on a sample of peripheral blood. The chain's CDR3 is CASSLAGDHNEQFF. The DNA of the CDR3 is TGTGCCAGCAGTTTGGCGGGAGATCACAATGAGCAGTTCTTC.